These T cell receptor beta chains were read from a single sample in a study of blood T cell repertoires in COVID-19. TCRdb keeps only in-frame clones here, not all; method: immunoSEQ multiplex PCR. This sample has 100,000 to 150,000 clones, with roughly three quarters found just once. The specimen sequenced was peripheral blood. The receptors derive from a woman in her sixties or seventies with acute or convalescent COVID-19. CDR3s include the opening cysteine and the closing phenylalanine or tryptophan. The D gene is left open where the match is weak. Expanded clones get a size class; other rows say once, few or many, or leave the size out.

D gene	clone size	V gene	J gene	CDR3 DNA	CDR3 protein
NA	NA	TRBV5-4	TRBJ2-5	TGTGCCAGCAGCATAACTAGTTTCGATGAGACCCAGTACTTC	CASSITSFDETQYF
NA	NA	TRBV7-8	TRBJ2-7	TGTGCCAGCAGTACCGAGGGTCCCACGGGCTCCTACGAGCAGTACTTC	CASSTEGPTGSYEQYF
TRBD1	NA	TRBV7-9	TRBJ2-1	TGTGCCAGCAGCTCGCCGTGGACAGGGAGGAATGAGCAGTTCTTC	CASSSPWTGRNEQFF
NA	NA	TRBV5-1	TRBJ2-5	TGCGCCAGCAGCTTGGGGGGCCAGGGCCAAGAGACCCAGTACTTC	CASSLGGQGQETQYF
NA	once	TRBV3-1/TRBV3-2	TRBJ1-1	TGTGCCACCTCCAACGCGGGACGGTTGAACACTGAAGCTTTCTTT	CATSNAGRLNTEAFF
TRBD2	few	TRBV30	TRBJ2-3	TGTGCCTGGAGCGCGGGAGGGACAGATACGCAGTATTTT	CAWSAGGTDTQYF
TRBD1	NA	TRBV5-1	TRBJ2-5	TGCGCCAGCAGCCGGACAGGGGGCCTAGAGACCCAGTACTTC	CASSRTGGLETQYF
TRBD1	NA	TRBV30	TRBJ1-6	TGTGCCTGGAGAGAGGGACAGAATAATTCACCCCTCCACTTT	CAWREGQNNSPLHF
TRBD1	NA	TRBV19	TRBJ1-1	TGTGCCAGTAGTAAACAGGGGGCCTACACTGAAGCTTTCTTT	CASSKQGAYTEAFF
TRBD2	once	TRBV19	TRBJ2-3	TGTGCCAGTAGTCTGGGACTAGCGGTCGGTACAGAGACGCAGTATTTT	CASSLGLAVGTETQYF
TRBD2	NA	TRBV7-2	TRBJ2-7	TGTGCCAGCAGCAGCGGGGGGTCCTCCTTCGAGCAGTACTTC	CASSSGGSSFEQYF
NA	NA	TRBV27	TRBJ1-1	TGTGCCAGCAGTTTGTCGCGGGACTTGAACACTGAAGCTTTCTTT	CASSLSRDLNTEAFF
NA	NA	TRBV20-1	TRBJ1-2	TGCAGTGCTAGTCTGGGCGCGCCTCTTTATGGCTACACCTTC	CSASLGAPLYGYTF
TRBD2	many	TRBV6-6	TRBJ2-7	TGTGCCAGCAGTTGGGACTATCGGCGGGGTGGGGAGCAGTACTTC	CASSWDYRRGGEQYF
NA	NA	TRBV27	TRBJ2-2	TGTGCCAGCAACCTCAGGGGTCATGACGGCACCGGGGAGCTGTTTTTT	CASNLRGHDGTGELFF
TRBD2	NA	TRBV28	TRBJ2-5	TGTGCCAGCAGTACGGGCACTAGCGGGAGGATGAGGGAGACCCAGTACTTC	CASSTGTSGRMRETQYF
NA	NA	TRBV18	TRBJ2-5	TGTGCCAGCTCACCCCAGAACCAAGAGACCCAGTACTTC	CASSPQNQETQYF
TRBD1	NA	TRBV14	TRBJ2-1	TGTGCCAGCAGCCAATTCACAGGGGGAGCTTACAATGAGCAGTTCTTC	CASSQFTGGAYNEQFF
NA	NA	TRBV25-1	TRBJ2-1	TGTGCCAGCAGTGATAGGAGGGGGGGCCACAATGAGCAGTTCTTC	CASSDRRGGHNEQFF
NA	NA	TRBV14	TRBJ2-5	TGTGCCAGCAGCCCCCCCCTTCACTGGGCCCCGGAGACCCAGTACTTC	CASSPPLHWAPETQYF
NA	NA	TRBV5-1	TRBJ2-3	TGCGCCAGCAGCTTGGGACGGGGTCGCGCAGATACGCAGTATTTT	CASSLGRGRADTQYF
TRBD1	NA	TRBV3-1/TRBV3-2	TRBJ2-1	TGTGCCAGCAGCCAAGCGGACAGGGGGCCAAAGCAGTTCTTC	CASSQADRGPKQFF
NA	NA	TRBV29-1	TRBJ2-5	TGCAGCGTACCCAGGGACATCGGCGGAGAGACCCAGTACTTC	CSVPRDIGGETQYF
TRBD1	once	TRBV4-1	TRBJ1-1	TGCGCCAGCAGCCACGTGGGACAGCGGGGGACTGAAGCTTTCTTT	CASSHVGQRGTEAFF
TRBD2	NA	TRBV7-9	TRBJ2-5	TGTGCCAGCAGTAACTTACCCGGGAGGGTGAGCCAGTACTTC	CASSNLPGRVSQYF
NA	NA	TRBV2	TRBJ1-2	TGTGCCAGCACGACGGGGGATCGAAGAAGCTACACCTTC	CASTTGDRRSYTF
NA	NA	TRBV24-1	TRBJ2-1	TGTGCCACCAGTGATAGGATGCCTAGCTCCTACAATGAGCAGTTCTTC	CATSDRMPSSYNEQFF
NA	NA	TRBV2	TRBJ1-4	TGTGCCAGCACTCTACCCAATGAAAAACTGTTTTTT	CASTLPNEKLFF
NA	NA	TRBV5-6	TRBJ2-3	TGTGCCAGCAGCTCACAGACGGATAACATCGGCACAGATACGCAGTATTTT	CASSSQTDNIGTDTQYF
NA	NA	TRBV9	TRBJ2-2	TGTGCCAGCAGCTTCCGGACAGTGAACGGGGAGCTGTTTTTT	CASSFRTVNGELFF
NA	NA	TRBV21-1	TRBJ2-7	TGTGCCAGCAGCCGGAGTCCGACAGGGGGCGGGGACGAGCAGTACTTC	CASSRSPTGGGDEQYF
TRBD2	many	TRBV5-5	TRBJ2-7	TGTGCCAGCAGCTTTAGCGGGGCCGCCTACGAGCAGTACTTC	CASSFSGAAYEQYF
NA	NA	TRBV7-2	TRBJ2-5	TGTGCCAGCAGCCATACAGGTGACCAAGAGACCCAGTACTTC	CASSHTGDQETQYF
NA	NA	TRBV13	TRBJ2-3	TGTGCCAGCGCCGAAACGGCAGATACGCAGTATTTT	CASAETADTQYF
NA	NA	TRBV28	TRBJ1-1	TGTGCCAGCACCCCCGGGGGGGAGTTCACTGAAGCTTTCTTT	CASTPGGEFTEAFF
TRBD1	NA	TRBV5-1	TRBJ2-3	TGCGCCAGCAGTGAGGACAGGGATGGGGATACGCAGTATTTT	CASSEDRDGDTQYF
NA	NA	TRBV3-1/TRBV3-2	TRBJ1-3	TGTGCCAGTAGCGAAAGGGGTTCTGGAAACACCATATATTTT	CASSERGSGNTIYF
NA	once	TRBV5-1	TRBJ1-3	TGCGCCAGCAGCTTGTACCCTTCGGGATTGGTTCCCACACCTGGAAACACCATATATTTT	CASSLYPSGLVPTPGNTIYF
NA	NA	TRBV9	TRBJ2-1	TGTGCCAGCAGCCCCCGACTAGTCTACAATGAGCAGTTCTTC	CASSPRLVYNEQFF
TRBD2	NA	TRBV10-1	TRBJ2-1	TGCGCCAGCAGTGAAGCGGGAGGAAGAGATGAGCAGTTCTTC	CASSEAGGRDEQFF
NA	NA	TRBV13	TRBJ2-7	TGTGCCAGCAGCCCAGAGGGGGGGCAGTACGAGCAGTACTTC	CASSPEGGQYEQYF
TRBD2	NA	TRBV11-2	TRBJ2-1	TGTGCCAGCAGCCTTCGGGGGGGGCCGTCCTACAATGAGCAGTTCTTC	CASSLRGGPSYNEQFF
NA	NA	TRBV11-2	TRBJ2-5	TGTGCCAGCAGCCGAGATTTTCAAGAGACCCAGTACTTC	CASSRDFQETQYF